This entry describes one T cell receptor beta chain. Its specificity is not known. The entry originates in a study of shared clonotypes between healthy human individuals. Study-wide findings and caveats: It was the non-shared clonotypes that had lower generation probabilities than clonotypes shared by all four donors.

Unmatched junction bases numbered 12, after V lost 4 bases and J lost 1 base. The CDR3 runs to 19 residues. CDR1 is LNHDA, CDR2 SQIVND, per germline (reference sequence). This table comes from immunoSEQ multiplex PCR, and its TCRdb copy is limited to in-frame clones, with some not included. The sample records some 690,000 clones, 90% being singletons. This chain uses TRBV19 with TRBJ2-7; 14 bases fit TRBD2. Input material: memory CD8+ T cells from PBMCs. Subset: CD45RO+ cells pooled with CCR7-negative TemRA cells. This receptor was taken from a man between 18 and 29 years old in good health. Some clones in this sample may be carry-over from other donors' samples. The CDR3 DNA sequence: TGTGCCAGTAGTACCGGGACTAGCGGGAGTTTCCGAAGATCCTACGAGCAGTACTTC. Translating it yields CASSTGTSGSFRRSYEQYF. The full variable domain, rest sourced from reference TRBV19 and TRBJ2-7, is DGGITQSPKYLFRKEGQNVTLSCEQNLNHDAMYWYRQDPGQGLRLIYYSQIVNDFQKGDIAEGYSVSREKKESFPLTVTSAQKNPTAFYLCASSTGTSGSFRRSYEQYFGPGTRLTVT.